This TCR beta chain was recorded in a study of PD-L1 blockade in urothelial cancer. Overall study context: Blood was analyzed 3 weeks (second dose) and 6 weeks after treatment start.

Spiked synthetic TCR analogs estimated absolute template abundance per PCR. Profiled with immunoSEQ multiplex PCR; TCRdb holds only in-frame clones, not every one. Found here are just under 50,000 clones, about 81% of them singletons; the top ten hold around 3.1%. Noted time point: pretreatment peripheral blood. This clone was seen once. The sample consisted of PBMCs, taken around atezolizumab (anti-PD-L1) treatment. This TCR was sampled from a man aged 70 or older with urothelial cancer.

Written as DNA, the CDR3 is TGTGCCAGCAGCTCCCGAGGTGAAGCTTTCTTT. Encoded protein: CASSSRGEAFF. The chain recombines TRBV11-1 with TRBJ1-1; D remains unclear. CDR1 and CDR2 (germline): SGHAT, FQDESV (reference sequence). Trimming took 4 bases from V and 7 from J, leaving 7 bases between them. The CDR3 spans 11 residues.